A selection of T cell receptor delta chains follows, all from one sample in a study of delta chains in infants with herpesvirus infections. TCRdb re-identified clones in the RT-PCR reads via CATT. The sample shows about 450 delta-chain clones, 15% to 25% of them seen only once. Sequencing used peripheral blood, obtained at time point 1 of longitudinal follow-up. The origin of the receptors is a human donor who was a Ugandan infant, either HIV-exposed or HIV-unexposed (not recorded which). The CDR3 runs from the conserved cysteine through the conserved F or W.

>TRDV1|TRDJ1
CALGELVSSTGGRYTDKLIF
>TRDV2|TRDJ3
CACDTVLGESSWDTRQMFF
>TRDV3|TRDJ1
CAFQPSWGPQWTDKLIF
>TRAV38-2/DV8|TRDJ1
CAFARWGAFSNWGTPDKLIF
>TRDV1|TRDJ1
CALGDKNLLGDTNTDKLIF
>TRDV1|TRDJ1
CALGERGIEIDKLIF
>TRDV1|TRDJ1
CALGELGGTEWGIRGLIF
>TRDV2|TRDJ1
CACDAVGDTYTDKLIF
>TRDV1|TRDJ1
CALGERLDKLPTRTGGYVYTDKLIF
>TRDV1|TRDJ1
CALAWKSLVPCGGRELIF
>TRDV1|TRDJ1
CALGDGIFDPLLGDTSQLPYTDKLIF
>TRDV1|TRDJ1
CALGEPYFLPSPWFPDKLIF
>TRDV1|TRDJ1
CALGPSLPTSGGYDTKLIF
>TRDV2|TRDJ2
CACDVLGDTTAQLFF
>TRDV1|TRDJ1
CALGVIMSWRMYTDKLIF
>TRDV1|TRDJ1
CALGELASLYLLRKLIF
>TRDV1|TRDJ1
CALGERPPHTDKLIF
>TRDV2|TRDJ1
CACDTWGATDKLIF